The 30 T cell receptor beta chains reported below all come from one sample, sequenced in a study of shared clonotypes between healthy human individuals (dated by TCRdb to about 2020). CD8 naive samples consisted of CD45RO-negative cells that were positively selected for CCR7, yielding a CD45RA+CCR7+ population without TemRA cells. The library was prepared using the immunoSEQ multiplex PCR assay. TCRdb carries this immuneACCESS record with in-frame sequences only. Its versions omit some clonotypes, under half of them owing to an unresolved V gene in the studies checked, with the rest unexplained. Present in this sample are around 2,000,000 clones, over 85% of which were seen just once. The top ten hold 0.9% to 1.3% of the sample. Source material: naive CD8+ T cells sorted from blood. What this sample's cell subset or site label stands for: CD45RA+CCR7+. These receptors were taken from a man aged 18 to 29 in good health.

V and J are TRBV27 and TRBJ2-5; the D gene is possibly TRBD2 (6 bases). This CDR3 is 14 amino acids long. CDR1 is MNHEY, CDR2 SMNVEV, per germline (reference sequence). Trimming cost V 4 bases and J 4 bases, with 13 bases left between them. This CDR3 is CASSWIQGGETQYF. The CDR3 DNA is TGTGCCAGCAGTTGGATCCAGGGAGGAGAGACCCAGTACTTC.

The chain recombines TRBV19 with TRBJ2-2; 8 positions agree with TRBD1. CDR1 is LNHDA and CDR2 is SQIVND in the germline V gene (reference sequence). This CDR3 contains 15 residues. The junction had 6 bases not matched to a gene; V was cut back by 6 bases and J by 3 bases. CDR3 in amino acids: CASSPGQGYTGELFF. The CDR3 bases are TGTGCCAGTAGCCCAGGACAGGGCTACACCGGGGAGCTGTTTTTT.

The count of this clone is one. This sequence joins TRBV7-9 and TRBJ2-7, with TRBD2 matching 7 bases. CDR1 is SEHNR, CDR2 FQNEAQ, per germline (reference sequence). V lost 5 bases to trimming and J lost 3 bases; unmatched junction nucleotides: 10. The CDR3 length is 15 residues. The CDR3 DNA reads TGTGCCAGCAGCCGGAGCGGGGAGTCGAGCTACGAGCAGTACTTC. As protein: CASSRSGESSYEQYF. Full variable domain (remainder filled in from reference TRBV7-9 and TRBJ2-7): DTGVSQNPRHKITKRGQNVTFRCDPISEHNRLYWYRQTLGQGPEFLTYFQNEAQLEKSRLLSDRFSAERPKGSFSTLEIQRTEQGDSAMYLCASSRSGESSYEQYFGPGTRLTVT.

This clone was recorded once. The chain uses TRBV9 and TRBJ1-6; 7 bases agree with TRBD1. This CDR3 region has 15 residues. CDR1 SGDLS and CDR2 YYNGEE come from the germline V gene. Trimming at V came to 3 bases and at J to 7 bases, leaving 7 bases not matched to a gene. The CDR3 nucleotides read TGTGCCAGCAGCGCCTCACAGGGGTGGAATTCACCCCTCCACTTT. Encoded protein: CASSASQGWNSPLHF.

The J gene is TRBJ2-3, the V gene TRBV4-1, with D unclear. The germline gives CDR1 MGHRA, CDR2 YSYEKL. This CDR3 has 15 residues. The V end was cut by 8 bases, the J end by 2 bases, with 17 bases between. CDR3 residues: CASQDTDSTTDTQYF. The CDR3, as DNA: TGCGCCAGCCAGGATACAGATTCGACCACAGATACGCAGTATTTT.

The chain has TRBV28 and TRBJ1-4; 11 bases map to TRBD1. Germline values: CDR1 MDHEN, CDR2 SYDVKM. The CDR3 consists of 14 residues. J was trimmed by 12 bases and V by 5 bases; bases with no gene match: 8. The CDR3 protein is CASSTGTGGSELFF. The DNA of the CDR3 is TGTGCCAGCAGTACGGGGACAGGGGGATCAGAACTGTTTTTT.

The chain couples TRBV11-2 to TRBJ1-1; possibly TRBD1 for D (5 bases). Germline CDR1 and CDR2: SGHAT and FQNNGV. The CDR3 extends over 13 amino acids. The V end was cut by 5 bases, the J end by 3 bases, with 10 bases between. The CDR3 region is CASSAGGDTEAFF. CDR3 nucleotides: TGTGCCAGCAGCGCTGGGGGGGACACTGAAGCTTTCTTT.

V is TRBV18 and J is TRBJ2-7; D is possibly TRBD2 (6 bases). In germline, CDR1 is KGHSH, CDR2 LQKENI. V was clipped by 3 bases and J by 4 bases, with 16 bases between them. The CDR3 is made up of 15 amino acids. The CDR3 loop reads CASSPGLSPVYEQYF. The CDR3 nucleotides are TGTGCCAGCTCACCCGGACTATCCCCGGTTTACGAGCAGTACTTC.

V is TRBV21-1 and J is TRBJ1-2; the D call in the table, TRBD1, was not verified against the DNA. TRBV21-1 is deemed a pseudogene. This CDR3 is 14 amino acids long. CDR3 sequence reads: CASSKGLTEYGYTF. The CDR3 DNA reads TGTGCCAGCAGCAAAGGGCTAACAGAGTATGGCTACACCTTC.

V is TRBV11-2 and J is TRBJ1-3; D gene ambiguous. Deletions cut 1 base from V and 4 bases from J, with 11 bases between. In germline, CDR1 is SGHAT, CDR2 FQNNGV. The CDR3 runs 15 residues. The CDR3, as DNA: TGTGCCAGCAGCTTAGGACGGTTTGGGGGAAACACCATATATTTT. This translates into CASSLGRFGGNTIYF.

The chain has TRBV7-9 and TRBJ2-1; tentatively, D is TRBD1 (6 bases). Trimming removed 5 bases from V and 8 bases from J, with 19 bases in between. CDR3 length equals 15 residues. Per the germline V gene, CDR1 is SEHNR and CDR2 is FQNEAQ (reference sequence). DNA of the CDR3: TGTGCCAGCAGCACACAGGGTGTTTTGATCGATGAGCAGTTCTTC. Translation: CASSTQGVLIDEQFF.

In the case of this clone: This sample also contains other DNA sequences that code for the same CDR3. The chain carries TRBV9 and TRBJ2-1, with D possibly TRBD2 on 5 matching bases. From germline, CDR1 is SGDLS and CDR2 YYNGEE. Between the trimmed V and J ends, which lost 0 bases and 3 bases, there was a span of 7 bases. There are 14 residues in the CDR3. Written as DNA, the CDR3 is TGTGCCAGCAGCGTAGGGAGCGGCTACAATGAGCAGTTCTTC. Encoded protein: CASSVGSGYNEQFF.

The rearrangement uses TRBV28 and TRBJ2-3; D gene uncertain. The CDR3 extends over 15 amino acids. CDR1 and CDR2 (germline): MDHEN, SYDVKM. Deletions cut 6 bases from V and 2 bases from J, with 15 bases between. For the CDR3, the DNA is TGTGCCAGCAGCATCTACAAGGTGGCCACAGATACGCAGTATTTT. Translating it yields CASSIYKVATDTQYF.

The chain links TRBV27 to TRBJ2-3, with 8 nucleotides matching TRBD2. The CDR3 sequence is 16 residues long. With V trimmed by 8 bases and J by 1 base, 11 bases remained unmatched. CDR1 and CDR2 (germline): MNHEY, SMNVEV (reference sequence). The CDR3 spells CASGAGGGTGTDTQYF. DNA for the CDR3: TGTGCCAGCGGCGCGGGGGGCGGAACGGGCACAGATACGCAGTATTTT.

The genes are TRBV19 and TRBJ2-1, with D perhaps given as TRBD1 or TRBD2 (5 bases each). The CDR3 is made up of 16 amino acids. V was pared by 0 bases and J by 3 bases, with 12 bases between. Germline V gene lookup returns CDR1 LNHDA and CDR2 SQIVND (reference sequence). The CDR3: CASSIDLRGYYNEQFF. CDR3 coding DNA: TGTGCCAGTAGTATAGATCTTCGGGGCTACTACAATGAGCAGTTCTTC.

As concerns this clone: In the same sample, other DNA sequences code for this CDR3. The chain recombines TRBV7-9 with TRBJ2-7, with D maybe TRBD1 (5 bases). V was cut by 3 bases and J by 6 bases, with 6 bases left in between. The CDR3 totals 11 residues. Per germline, CDR1 SEHNR and CDR2 FQNEAQ (reference sequence). CDR3 region: CASSFGAEQYF. The DNA of the CDR3 is TGTGCCAGCAGCTTTGGGGCCGAGCAGTACTTC. The whole variable domain, filled in from reference TRBV7-9 and TRBJ2-7, reads DTGVSQNPRHKITKRGQNVTFRCDPISEHNRLYWYRQTLGQGPEFLTYFQNEAQLEKSRLLSDRFSAERPKGSFSTLEIQRTEQGDSAMYLCASSFGAEQYFGPGTRLTVT.

J is TRBJ1-4 and V is TRBV10-3; D is unclear. The V and J ends lost 0 bases and 1 base respectively, with 9 bases between them. CDR3 length: 16 residues. Germline CDR1 ENHRY, CDR2 SYGVKD. The CDR3 DNA is TGTGCCATCAGTGAGTCACCCGGGGAAACTAATGAAAAACTGTTTTTT. Protein: CAISESPGETNEKLFF.

Concerning this clone itself: Other DNA sequences in this specimen translate into the identical CDR3. The J gene is TRBJ1-6, the V gene TRBV6-5; D unresolved. The V gene lost 2 bases and the J gene lost 0 bases, with 8 bases spanning the gap. CDR1 MNHEY and CDR2 SVGAGI come from the germline V gene. This CDR3 spans 16 amino acids. CDR3 sequence reads: CASSYSGSSYNSPLHF. For the CDR3, the DNA is TGTGCCAGCAGTTACAGCGGAAGCTCCTATAATTCACCCCTCCACTTT.

The chain combines TRBV4-3 with TRBJ2-3; D remains ambiguous. The CDR3 consists of 16 residues. CDR1 is LGHNA, CDR2 YSLEER, per germline. With 1 base removed from V and 1 base from J, the gap between germline ends came to 12 bases. The CDR3 DNA sequence: TGCGCCAGCAGCCAAGTGTGGCTTCGCGGCACAGATACGCAGTATTTT. It codes for CASSQVWLRGTDTQYF.

The chain has TRBV7-9 and TRBJ1-3, with D hard to call. V lost 5 bases, J lost 1 base, and 12 bases lay in between. The CDR3 spans 15 residues. Germline values: CDR1 SEHNR, CDR2 FQNEAQ (reference sequence). The CDR3 sequence is CASSQSFGSGNTIYF. In DNA, the CDR3 is TGTGCCAGCAGCCAATCATTCGGATCTGGAAACACCATATATTTT.

In this sample, this clone turned up once. The V and J genes are TRBV10-2 and TRBJ1-2, with 7 nucleotides matching TRBD1. The CDR3 length is 13 residues. Losses at the gene ends were 8 bases for V and 5 bases for J; bases not matched to a gene: 8. The germline gives CDR1 WSHSY, CDR2 SAAADI. CDR3 sequence: CASLNTGDYGYTF. DNA for the CDR3: TGCGCCAGCCTAAACACAGGGGATTATGGCTACACCTTC.

V gene TRBV7-9 combines with J gene TRBJ2-7; 11 bases are shared with TRBD2. CDR1 and CDR2 from the germline V gene are SEHNR and FQNEAQ (reference sequence). This CDR3 has 15 amino acids. V lost 7 bases, J lost 2 bases, and 7 bases stayed unmatched. The CDR3 DNA reads as TGTGCCAGCACTCTAACTAGCGGGAGCACCTACGAGCAGTACTTC. This translates into CASTLTSGSTYEQYF.

V and J are TRBV2 and TRBJ2-3, with D possibly being TRBD1 (6 bases). Trimming cost V 2 bases and J 4 bases, with 13 bases left between them. This CDR3 is built from 15 residues. Germline assignment: CDR1 SNHLY and CDR2 FYNNEI. The CDR3 sequence is CASSELGGPADTQYF. In nucleotides, the CDR3 is TGTGCCAGCAGTGAATTAGGGGGACCGGCAGATACGCAGTATTTT.

The chain combines TRBV6-5 with TRBJ2-2, with 8 bases that match TRBD1. The germline CDR1 and CDR2 sequences are MNHEY and SVGAGI. V lost 4 bases, J lost 1 base, and 2 bases stayed unmatched. This CDR3 has 15 residues. The CDR3 region has the DNA TGTGCCAGCAGTTGGGGGACAGGGAACACCGGGGAGCTGTTTTTT. Its translation is CASSWGTGNTGELFF.

The chain combines TRBV6-6 with TRBJ2-5; D uncertain. The germline V gene has CDR1 MNHNY and CDR2 SVGAGI (reference sequence). V shed 0 bases and J shed 1 base, with 6 bases lying between them. The CDR3 is made up of 14 amino acids. This CDR3 is CASSYSFIQETQYF. In DNA, the CDR3 is TGTGCCAGCAGTTACTCTTTCATCCAAGAGACCCAGTACTTC.

The chain links TRBV2 to TRBJ2-5; 11 nucleotides match TRBD2. Germline lookup yields CDR1 SNHLY and CDR2 FYNNEI. Losses at the gene ends were 2 bases for V and 3 bases for J; bases not matched to a gene: 11. The CDR3 contains 18 residues. The CDR3 region is CASSERSRLGLAEETQYF. Written as DNA, the CDR3 is TGTGCCAGCAGTGAAAGGTCGCGTCTGGGACTAGCGGAAGAGACCCAGTACTTC.

The chain joins TRBV13 to TRBJ2-5; D is possibly TRBD1 (5 bases). CDR3 length equals 14 residues. Germline V gene sequence: CDR1 PRHDT, CDR2 FYEKMQ (reference sequence). Trimming took off 4 bases at V and 3 bases at J, with 12 bases between the two ends. This CDR3 is CASSSRGGKETQYF. The CDR3 coding sequence is TGTGCCAGCAGCTCAAGGGGCGGAAAAGAGACCCAGTACTTC.

A word on this clone: This may arise from a read error, as a much more abundant clone is one base away. The V and J genes are TRBV29-1 and TRBJ1-1; D is unresolved. Germline V gene lookup returns CDR1 SQVTM and CDR2 ANQGSEA. This CDR3 comprises 10 residues. Between the trimmed V and J ends, which lost 6 bases and 4 bases, there was a span of 6 bases. The CDR3, as DNA: TGCAGCGTCCAGAGCACTGAAGCTTTCTTT. Its translation is CSVQSTEAFF.

The CDR3 sequence is CASSWTASSGNTIYF. The CDR3 coding sequence is TGTGCCAGCAGTTGGACCGCGAGCTCTGGAAACACCATATATTTT. This chain uses TRBV6-5 with TRBJ1-3; D gene uncertain. CDR3 size: 15 residues. Between the trimmed V and J ends, which lost 4 bases and 0 bases, there was a span of 10 bases. Germline assignment: CDR1 MNHEY and CDR2 SVGAGI.

The chain couples TRBV27 to TRBJ1-5; tentative D call: TRBD1 (5 bases). V dropped 2 bases and J dropped 7 bases, with 12 bases sitting between them. Germline V CDR1 and CDR2: MNHEY, SMNVEV (reference sequence). CDR3 size: 14 residues. CDR3 coding DNA: TGTGCCAGCAGTTTAGCAGGGAAGGGCCAGCCCCAGCATTTT. Encoded protein: CASSLAGKGQPQHF.